The 27 T cell receptor beta chains in this list originate from one sample, sequenced in a study of T-cell memory formation after mild COVID-19. TCRdb processed the 5' RACE reads anew with MiXCR; each CDR3 protein has one entry. Among more than 300,000 distinct CDR3 sequences, around 13% were seen once, and the ten largest hold roughly 20%. The sample consisted of PBMCs or a T cell subset sorted from them (not recorded which). The receptors here all came from a man aged 18 to 30 who had mild COVID-19 (a few samples of this study predate the infection). Cell type and time point are not known.

V usage is TRBV7-2 and J usage is TRBJ2-7, with TRBD1 matching over 8 bases. The germline CDR1 and CDR2 sequences are SGHTA and FQGNSA. The CDR3 extends over 14 amino acids. V lost 2 bases, J lost 1 base, and 1 base stayed unmatched. The CDR3 sequence: CASSLRDRSYEQYF. As DNA, the CDR3 is TGTGCCAGCAGCTTAAGGGACAGGTCCTACGAGCAGTACTTC.

A single count supports this clonotype. The chain is built from TRBV6-5 and TRBJ2-3; D remains unclear. V lost 2 bases to trimming and J lost 7 bases, with 4 bases between them. The CDR3 is made up of 11 amino acids. The germline gives CDR1 MNHEY, CDR2 SVGAGI. CDR3 amino acids: CASSYGYTQYF. DNA for the CDR3: TGTGCCAGCAGTTACGGATATACGCAGTATTTT.

This clonotype appeared a few times. The chain combines TRBV7-9 with TRBJ2-3, with a weak D call TRBD2 (5 bases). This CDR3 is built from 15 residues. Trimming stripped 6 bases from V and 2 bases from J, with 15 bases between. Germline loops: CDR1 SEHNR, CDR2 FQNEAQ (reference sequence). The CDR3 nucleotides read TGTGCCAGCAGACTCCCGGACTTTCCCACAGATACGCAGTATTTT. It specifies CASRLPDFPTDTQYF.

In this sample, this clonotype turned up a few times. This chain connects TRBV5-5 to TRBJ1-6; tentative D call: TRBD1 (5 bases). CDR1 SGHKS and CDR2 YYEKEE come from the germline V gene (reference sequence). The CDR3 spans 14 residues. With 2 bases removed from V and 10 bases from J, the gap between germline ends came to 13 bases. CDR3 protein: CASSFGGGGSPLHF. The CDR3 DNA sequence: TGTGCCAGCAGCTTCGGGGGTGGTGGGTCACCCCTCCACTTT. Supplemented by reference TRBV5-5 and TRBJ1-6, the full variable domain reads DAGVTQSPTHLIKTRGQQVTLRCSPISGHKSVSWYQQVLGQGPQFIFQYYEKEERGRGNFPDRFSARQFPNYSSELNVNALLLGDSALYLCASSFGGGGSPLHFGNGTRLTVT.

The chain couples TRBV7-9 to TRBJ1-2, with D hard to call. With 4 bases removed from V and 5 bases from J, the gap between germline ends came to 20 bases. This CDR3 has 16 residues. Germline V gives CDR1 SEHNR, CDR2 FQNEAQ (reference sequence). CDR3 nucleotide sequence: TGTGCCAGCAGCTCCCGGAGGTCCACGGAGGGTTATGGCTACACCTTC. Protein: CASSSRRSTEGYGYTF.

The chain employs TRBV28 and TRBJ2-2; D perhaps matches TRBD2 (6 bases). The V and J ends lost 2 bases and 2 bases respectively, with 9 bases between them. Per germline, CDR1 MDHEN and CDR2 SYDVKM. This CDR3 has 15 residues. The CDR3 DNA reads TGTGCCAGCAGTTTAGGGGGGAAAAACACCGGGGAGCTGTTTTTT. Residues: CASSLGGKNTGELFF.

This clonotype was counted ten times or more. The chain carries TRBV7-6 and TRBJ1-5; D unresolved. Per germline, CDR1 SGHVS and CDR2 FNYEAQ. The CDR3 contains 13 residues. Trimming stripped 5 bases from V and 5 bases from J, with 10 bases between. CDR3 sequence reads: CASSPYRDQPQHF. CDR3 nucleotides: TGTGCCAGCAGCCCATATCGGGATCAGCCCCAGCATTTT.

This clonotype came up many times. The chain links TRBV12-3 or TRBV12-4 to TRBJ2-3; D is unresolved. This CDR3 region has 14 residues. Trimming took off 3 bases at V and 5 bases at J, with 12 bases between the two ends. The CDR3: CASSLSFLLDTQYF. In nucleotides, the CDR3 is TGTGCCAGCAGTTTGAGCTTCCTCTTAGATACGCAGTATTTT.

The V call is TRBV20-1, the J call TRBJ2-1; the D gene is possibly TRBD2 (5 bases). The CDR3 sequence is 15 residues long. Germline V CDR1 and CDR2: DFQATT, SNEGSKA (reference sequence). The V end was cut by 6 bases, the J end by 9 bases, with 24 bases between. CDR3 DNA sequence: TGCAGTGCAAAGGAGGCGGCAGATTTCTATTCTGAGCAGTTCTTC. Amino acid sequence: CSAKEAADFYSEQFF.

This clonotype has just a few counts. This sequence joins TRBV11-2 and TRBJ2-5; 11 nucleotides align to TRBD2. The CDR3 is made up of 15 amino acids. Germline CDR1 is SGHAT and CDR2 is FQNNGV. Trimming cost V 1 base and J 4 bases; bases outside gene matches: 2. DNA for the CDR3: TGTGCCAGCAGCTTAGTACTAGCGGGGGCAGAGACCCAGTACTTC. It is translated as CASSLVLAGAETQYF.

This clonotype has just a few counts. The chain employs TRBV7-2 and TRBJ2-1; 8 bases line up with TRBD2. J lost 9 bases, V lost 5 bases, and 15 bases had no gene match. The germline V gene encodes CDR1 SGHTA and CDR2 FQGNSA. The CDR3 is 16 residues long. This CDR3 reads CASSPIPIRRGAEQFF. Here the CDR3 DNA reads TGTGCCAGCAGCCCTATCCCTATCCGGCGGGGGGCTGAGCAGTTCTTC.

The chain combines TRBV27 with TRBJ1-1; maybe TRBD1 (5 bases). CDR1 is MNHEY and CDR2 is SMNVEV in the germline V gene (reference sequence). The CDR3 runs to 15 residues. V was clipped by 1 base and J by 4 bases, with 13 bases between them. In DNA, the CDR3 is TGTGCCAGCAGTTTATTCGGGGGTATGGGCACTGAAGCTTTCTTT. It encodes CASSLFGGMGTEAFF.

The chain has TRBV20-1 and TRBJ2-7; 7 bases match TRBD1. The germline gives CDR1 DFQATT, CDR2 SNEGSKA (reference sequence). Trimming cost V 4 bases and J 6 bases; bases outside gene matches: 9. This CDR3 has 13 amino acids. The CDR3 sequence is CSANTQGDGEQYV. In nucleotides, the CDR3 is TGCAGTGCTAACACGCAGGGGGATGGCGAGCAGTACGTC.

The chain combines TRBV2 with TRBJ1-5; 10 bases line up with TRBD1. Germline trimming cut 6 bases from V and 3 bases from J; bases unmatched to any gene: 5. Germline CDR1 SNHLY, CDR2 FYNNEI. The CDR3 covers 15 residues. The CDR3, as DNA: TGTGCCAGCAGCGGACAGGGGGGCATCAATCAGCCCCAGCATTTT. This sequence encodes CASSGQGGINQPQHF.

This clonotype was counted between two and nine times. The chain joins TRBV12-3 or TRBV12-4 to TRBJ2-7; TRBD2 aligns across 10 bases. V shed 1 base, J shed 4 bases, and the junction held 10 bases outside the gene matches. The CDR3 length is 17 residues. CDR3 residues: CASSLVHQGLASYEQYF. CDR3 nucleotides: TGTGCCAGCAGTTTAGTTCATCAGGGACTAGCGAGTTACGAGCAGTACTTC.

A few counts support this clonotype. V usage is TRBV6-5 and J usage is TRBJ2-2; 9 bases are shared with TRBD2. The J segment lost 3 bases and the V segment lost 5 bases, leaving 1 base of the junction unmatched. CDR3 size: 14 residues. Germline lookup yields CDR1 MNHEY and CDR2 SVGAGI. The CDR3 coding sequence is TGTGCCAGCAGTATAGCGGGGGACACCGGGGAGCTGTTTTTT. It yields the protein CASSIAGDTGELFF.

The genes are TRBV7-2 and TRBJ2-1, with TRBD1 identical over 7 bases. The CDR3 runs to 14 residues. Germline V gene data show CDR1 as SGHTA and CDR2 as FQGNSA. V gave up 6 bases and J gave up 9 bases; unmatched junction bases: 11. CDR3: CASRLARGSSEQFF. CDR3 nucleotide sequence: TGTGCCAGCAGGCTCGCCAGGGGGTCCAGTGAGCAGTTCTTC.

This clonotype was picked up many times. The chain employs TRBV5-1 and TRBJ2-1; tentatively, D is TRBD1 or TRBD2 (5 bases each). V gave up 4 bases and J gave up 3 bases, with 8 bases separating them. Germline V gene sequence: CDR1 SGHRS, CDR2 YFSETQ. This CDR3 has 13 amino acids. CDR3 loop: CASSGDGYNEQFF. Written as DNA, the CDR3 is TGCGCCAGCAGCGGGGACGGCTACAATGAGCAGTTCTTC. The full variable domain, with the rest looked up from reference TRBV5-1 and TRBJ2-1, is KAGVTQTPRYLIKTRGQQVTLSCSPISGHRSVSWYQQTPGQGLQFLFEYFSETQRNKGNFPGRFSGRQFSNSRSEMNVSTLELGDSALYLCASSGDGYNEQFFGPGTRLTVL.

The chain recombines TRBV4-3 with TRBJ2-7; D unclear. Trimming took 0 bases from V and 7 from J, leaving 10 bases between them. Germline lookup yields CDR1 LGHNA and CDR2 YSLEER. This CDR3 is built from 13 residues. This CDR3 is CASSQDLRQEQYF. CDR3 nucleotide sequence: TGCGCCAGCAGCCAAGATCTTAGGCAAGAGCAGTACTTC.

This chain joins TRBV11-2 and TRBJ1-1, with D maybe TRBD1 (5 bases). The CDR3 is made up of 15 amino acids. The V and J ends lost 2 bases and 2 bases respectively, with 12 bases between them. Germline CDR1 reads SGHAT; CDR2 reads FQNNGV. The CDR3 region has the DNA TGTGCCAGCAGCTTACCCCCGGGACGAAACACTGAAGCTTTCTTT. Translating it yields CASSLPPGRNTEAFF.

The chain employs TRBV18 and TRBJ1-5; no clear D. V gave up 5 bases and J gave up 4 bases, with 18 bases separating them. Germline assignment: CDR1 KGHSH and CDR2 LQKENI. The CDR3 has 16 amino acids. The CDR3 reads CASSTGLPTLNQPQHF. The CDR3 bases are TGTGCCAGCTCAACCGGGCTCCCCACCTTAAATCAGCCCCAGCATTTT.

The table lists this clonotype with a few counts. This chain links TRBV20-1 with TRBJ1-5, with 7 bases matching TRBD1. Germline CDR1 reads DFQATT; CDR2 reads SNEGSKA (reference sequence). V was pared by 6 bases and J by 5 bases, with 10 bases of the junction left unmatched. This CDR3 spans 14 amino acids. This CDR3 reads CSARTGELDQPQHF. In nucleotides, the CDR3 is TGCAGTGCCAGGACAGGAGAGCTGGATCAGCCCCAGCATTTT.

This clonotype was recorded at least ten times. This chain links TRBV6-1 with TRBJ1-5, with TRBD1 as a possible D gene (5 bases). The CDR3 consists of 15 residues. In germline, CDR1 is MNHNS, CDR2 SASEGT. V was pared by 4 bases and J by 0 bases, with 10 bases between. The CDR3 is CASSGQGYSNQPQHF. In DNA form, the CDR3 reads TGTGCCAGCAGTGGCCAGGGATATAGCAATCAGCCCCAGCATTTT.

CDR3 loop: CATSDPKGGEAFF. DNA of the CDR3: TGTGCCACCAGTGATCCAAAGGGGGGTGAAGCTTTCTTT. V usage is TRBV24-1 and J usage is TRBJ1-1, with D maybe TRBD1 (6 bases). Germline V gene sequence: CDR1 KGHDR, CDR2 SFDVKD. The CDR3 is 13 residues long. The germline V and J ends were trimmed by 3 bases and 7 bases, with 11 bases remaining between them.

This clonotype was counted at least ten times. The chain uses TRBV7-2 and TRBJ1-2; D perhaps matches TRBD1 (6 bases). V lost 1 base and J lost 7, with 13 bases in between. Looked up from germline, CDR1 is SGHTA and CDR2 is FQGNSA. The CDR3 consists of 14 residues. CDR3 loop: CASSLDKGVVGYTF. The DNA for the CDR3 is TGTGCCAGCAGCTTAGATAAGGGGGTTGTTGGCTACACCTTC.

This clonotype was seen only a few times. This chain connects TRBV5-1 to TRBJ1-5; D is uncertain. V lost 4 bases to trimming and J lost 0 bases, with 11 bases between them. The CDR3 is made up of 15 amino acids. Germline V gene data show CDR1 as SGHRS and CDR2 as YFSETQ. The CDR3 here is CASSPDGNSNQPQHF. In nucleotides, the CDR3 is TGCGCCAGCAGCCCGGACGGGAATAGCAATCAGCCCCAGCATTTT.

The chain uses TRBV2 and TRBJ2-1; TRBD2 matches at 10 bases. The ends lost 7 bases at V and 12 bases at J; junction bases unmatched: 15. From germline, CDR1 is SNHLY and CDR2 FYNNEI. This CDR3 has 15 amino acids. The CDR3 sequence is CASNLASGGIWWQFF. The CDR3 DNA follows: TGTGCCAGCAATCTCGCTAGCGGGGGAATTTGGTGGCAGTTCTTC.